This TCR beta chain is drawn from a study of cytomegalovirus exposure and HLA in healthy donors. Findings and limits, study-wide: Rarity held for most TCR sequences, but there were some public TCRs that occurred in many donors. Cytomegalovirus-associated status was assigned to approximately 160 TCR beta chains.

Measured with immunoSEQ multiplex PCR; TCRdb has only the in-frame clones, and not every one. The sample records roughly 230,000 clones, about 90% being singletons. Of note for this clone: The target antigen is unknown.

CDR3 length equals 12 residues. Germline CDR1 and CDR2: KGHSH and LQKENI. The germline V and J ends were trimmed by 3 bases and 6 bases, with 9 bases remaining between them. The sample consisted of PBMCs. V and J are TRBV18 and TRBJ2-7, with D perhaps matching TRBD1 (5 bases). The receptor was isolated from a woman under 40 in good health and CMV-seronegative. The CDR3 bases are TGTGCCAGCTCACCCCTCCAGGGCGAGCAGTACTTC. It encodes CASSPLQGEQYF.